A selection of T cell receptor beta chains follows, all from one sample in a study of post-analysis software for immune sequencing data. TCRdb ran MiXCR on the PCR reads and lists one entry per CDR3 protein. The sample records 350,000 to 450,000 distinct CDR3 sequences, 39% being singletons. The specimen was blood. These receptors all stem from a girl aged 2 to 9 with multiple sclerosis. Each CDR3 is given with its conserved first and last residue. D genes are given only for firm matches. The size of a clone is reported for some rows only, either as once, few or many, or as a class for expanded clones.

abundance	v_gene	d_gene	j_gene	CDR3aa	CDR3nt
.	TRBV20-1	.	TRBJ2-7	CSASRALICEQYF	TGCAGTGCCAGCAGGGCCCTCATCTGCGAGCAGTACTTC
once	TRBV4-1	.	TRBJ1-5	CASSQDYGYSNQPQHF	TGCGCCAGCAGCCAAGATTACGGTTATAGCAATCAGCCCCAGCATTTT
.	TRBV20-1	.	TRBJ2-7	CSARAAGSSYEQYF	TGCAGTGCTAGAGCGGCGGGGAGCTCCTACGAGCAGTACTTC
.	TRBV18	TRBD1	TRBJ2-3	CASSPGRQGYTQYF	TGTGCCAGCTCACCAGGGAGACAGGGCTATACGCAGTATTTT
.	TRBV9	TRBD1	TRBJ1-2	CASRAPGGDYGYTF	TGTGCCAGCAGAGCCCCAGGGGGGGACTATGGCTACACCTTC
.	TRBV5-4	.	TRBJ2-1	CASSLTTAQGEQFF	TGTGCCAGCAGCTTGACGACCGCACAAGGGGAGCAGTTCTTC
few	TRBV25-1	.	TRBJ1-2	CASSEFEEVYGYTF	TGTGCCAGCAGTGAATTCGAGGAGGTCTATGGCTACACCTTC
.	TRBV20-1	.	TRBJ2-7	CSARDKYEQYF	TGCAGTGCTAGAGATAAATACGAGCAGTACTTC
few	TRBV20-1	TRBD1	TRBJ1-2	CSASDRVDGYTF	TGCAGTGCTAGTGACAGGGTCGACGGCTACACCTTC
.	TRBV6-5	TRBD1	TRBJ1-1	CASSYGQGAHEAFF	TGTGCCAGCAGTTACGGACAGGGGGCCCATGAAGCTTTCTTT
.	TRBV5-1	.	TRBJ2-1	CASSGGQNYNEQFF	TGCGCCAGCAGCGGGGGCCAAAACTACAATGAGCAGTTCTTC
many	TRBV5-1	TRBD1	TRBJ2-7	CASGSPDRGLYEQYF	TGCGCCAGCGGCTCGCCCGACAGGGGTCTCTACGAGCAGTACTTC
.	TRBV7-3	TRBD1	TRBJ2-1	CASSLYAFGTGGNNEQFF	TGTGCCAGCAGCTTATACGCTTTCGGGACAGGGGGAAACAATGAGCAGTTCTTC
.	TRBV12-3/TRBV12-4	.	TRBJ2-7	CASSFLAGSGEQYF	TGTGCCAGCAGTTTCCTGGCGGGGTCGGGAGAGCAGTACTTC
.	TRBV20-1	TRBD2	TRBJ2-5	CSARDTHKRGPRAQYF	TGCAGTGCTAGAGACACCCATAAGCGGGGTCCAAGGGCCCAGTACTTC
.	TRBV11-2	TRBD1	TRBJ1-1	CASRGTGEFTEAFF	TGTGCCAGCAGGGGGACAGGGGAGTTCACTGAAGCTTTCTTT
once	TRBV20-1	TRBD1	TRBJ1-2	CSARDPDRGGYGYTF	TGCAGTGCTAGAGATCCCGACAGGGGAGGCTATGGCTACACCTTC
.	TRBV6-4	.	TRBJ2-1	CASSDGGAPYNEQFF	TGTGCCAGCAGTGACGGGGGGGCCCCCTACAATGAGCAGTTCTTC
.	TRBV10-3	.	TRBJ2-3	CATSESASGGDTQYF	TGTGCCACCAGTGAGTCCGCGTCGGGGGGCGATACGCAGTATTTT
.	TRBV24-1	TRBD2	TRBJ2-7	CATSASGGSAEQYF	TGTGCCACCAGTGCTAGCGGGGGGTCCGCCGAGCAGTACTTC
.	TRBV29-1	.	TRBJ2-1	CSVEVGGRNLAPQFF	TGCAGCGTTGAGGTGGGGGGCAGGAACCTAGCGCCCCAGTTCTTC
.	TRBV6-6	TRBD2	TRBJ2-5	CASSYGSAGEETQYF	TGTGCCAGCAGTTACGGAAGTGCGGGGGAAGAGACCCAGTACTTC
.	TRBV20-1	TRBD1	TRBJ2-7	CSARADRGFYEQYF	TGCAGTGCTAGGGCGGACAGGGGGTTCTACGAGCAGTACTTC
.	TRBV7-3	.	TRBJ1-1	CASSFSALTEAFF	TGTGCCAGCAGCTTTTCGGCGCTCACTGAAGCTTTCTTT
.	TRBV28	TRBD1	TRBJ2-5	CASSPGTGGRETQYF	TGTGCCAGCAGTCCGGGGACAGGGGGCAGAGAGACCCAGTACTTC
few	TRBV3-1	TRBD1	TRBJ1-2	CASSQLDTSLQGYGYTF	TGTGCCAGCAGCCAGTTGGACACAAGTTTACAGGGGTATGGCTACACCTTC
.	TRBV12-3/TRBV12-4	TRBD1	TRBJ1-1	CASRMGQLNTEAFF	TGTGCCAGCAGGATGGGACAGCTGAACACTGAAGCTTTCTTT
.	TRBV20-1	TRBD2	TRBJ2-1	CSARSSGRNEQFF	TGCAGTGCTAGGTCTAGCGGGAGGAATGAGCAGTTCTTC
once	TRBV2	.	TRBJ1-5	CASSQRLRDPGAYQPQHF	TGTGCCAGCAGTCAGAGACTCCGGGACCCAGGGGCGTACCAGCCCCAGCATTTT
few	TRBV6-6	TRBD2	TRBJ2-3	CASTGTTNTDTQYF	TGTGCCAGCACCGGGACTACCAACACAGATACGCAGTATTTT
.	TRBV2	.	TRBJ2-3	CASARSGATDTQYF	TGTGCCAGCGCTAGGAGTGGCGCCACAGATACGCAGTATTTT
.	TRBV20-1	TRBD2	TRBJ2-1	CSAKSALAGFTEQFF	TGCAGTGCTAAATCGGCACTAGCGGGGTTCACTGAGCAGTTCTTC
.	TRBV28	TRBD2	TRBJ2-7	CASSSIGYGTSGTYEQYF	TGTGCCAGCAGTTCTATTGGCTACGGGACTAGCGGAACCTACGAGCAGTACTTC
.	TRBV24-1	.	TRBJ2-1	CATSDQSSYNEQFF	TGTGCCACCAGTGATCAAAGCTCCTACAATGAGCAGTTCTTC
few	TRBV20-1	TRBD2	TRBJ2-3	CSANRGGDITDTQYF	TGCAGTGCTAATAGGGGAGGGGATATCACAGATACGCAGTATTTT
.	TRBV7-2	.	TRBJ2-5	CASSSQGSSGETQYF	TGTGCCAGCAGCTCCCAGGGGAGTAGCGGGGAGACCCAGTACTTC
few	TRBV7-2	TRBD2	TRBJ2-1	CASSLNPGLAKYNEQFF	TGTGCCAGCAGCTTGAACCCGGGACTAGCGAAGTACAATGAGCAGTTCTTC
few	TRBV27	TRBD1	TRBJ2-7	CASKGTGGSYEQYF	TGTGCCAGCAAAGGGACAGGGGGTTCCTACGAGCAGTACTTC
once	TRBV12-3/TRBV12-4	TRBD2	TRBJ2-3	CASSLFGSGRTSTDTQYF	TGTGCCAGCAGTTTATTCGGTAGCGGGAGGACTAGCACAGATACGCAGTATTTT
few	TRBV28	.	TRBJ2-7	CASSFLRGYEQYF	TGTGCCAGCAGTTTCTTGAGGGGTTACGAGCAGTACTTC
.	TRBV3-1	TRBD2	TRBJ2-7	CASAGTSGYNEQYF	TGTGCCAGCGCCGGGACTAGCGGCTACAATGAGCAGTACTTC
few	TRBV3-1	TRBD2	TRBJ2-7	CASSQAPSGGAEQYF	TGTGCCAGCAGCCAAGCGCCCAGCGGGGGGGCCGAGCAGTACTTC
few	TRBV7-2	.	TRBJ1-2	CASSLGQDGHYGYTF	TGTGCCAGCAGCTTAGGACAGGACGGACACTATGGCTACACCTTC
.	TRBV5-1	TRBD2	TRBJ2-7	CASSRSTSGTYEQYF	TGCGCCAGCAGCCGGTCCACTAGCGGGACCTACGAGCAGTACTTC
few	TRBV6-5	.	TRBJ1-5	CASSLSGFRQPQHF	TGTGCCAGCAGTCTTTCCGGGTTTAGGCAGCCCCAGCATTTT
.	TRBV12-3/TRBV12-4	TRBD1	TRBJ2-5	CASSLIEGQQETQYF	TGTGCCAGCAGTTTAATCGAGGGACAGCAAGAGACCCAGTACTTC
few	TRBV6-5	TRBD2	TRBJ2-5	CASSSAGGPKTQYF	TGTGCCAGCAGTTCCGCGGGGGGACCGAAGACCCAGTACTTC
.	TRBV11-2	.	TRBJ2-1	CASSLGNYEQFF	TGTGCCAGCAGCTTAGGTAACTATGAGCAGTTCTTC
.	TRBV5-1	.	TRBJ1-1	CASSSDLNKREAFF	TGCGCCAGCAGCTCTGACCTAAATAAAAGAGAAGCTTTCTTT
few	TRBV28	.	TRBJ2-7	CASSREGASYEQYF	TGTGCCAGCAGCCGCGAAGGGGCTAGCTACGAGCAGTACTTC
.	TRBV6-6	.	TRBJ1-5	CASSYSGGGDQPQHF	TGTGCCAGCAGTTATTCGGGGGGGGGAGATCAGCCCCAGCATTTT
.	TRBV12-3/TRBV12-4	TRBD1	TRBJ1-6	CASSPRQGGNSPLHF	TGTGCCAGCAGTCCCCGACAGGGAGGAAATTCACCCCTCCACTTT
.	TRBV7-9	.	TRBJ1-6	CASSRIGTSSYNSPLHF	TGTGCCAGCAGCCGGATTGGGACGAGCTCCTATAATTCACCCCTCCACTTT
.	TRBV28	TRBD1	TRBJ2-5	CASSPSRTGVDQETQYF	TGTGCCAGCAGTCCTAGCCGGACAGGGGTAGACCAAGAGACCCAGTACTTC
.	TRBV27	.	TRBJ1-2	CASSLFGSRPGPGGYTF	TGTGCCAGCAGTTTATTTGGTTCCCGACCGGGTCCGGGGGGGTACACCTTC
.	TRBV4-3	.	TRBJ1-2	CASSQQGRTLGGYTF	TGCGCCAGCAGCCAACAGGGCAGAACCCTGGGTGGCTACACCTTC
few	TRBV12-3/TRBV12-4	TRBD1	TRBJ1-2	CATLEGAYYGYTF	TGTGCCACCTTGGAGGGGGCTTACTATGGCTACACCTTC
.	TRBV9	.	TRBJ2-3	CASSVEQTDTQYF	TGTGCCAGCAGCGTAGAGCAGACAGATACGCAGTATTTT
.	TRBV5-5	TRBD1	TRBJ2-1	CASSQGQGNYNEQFF	TGTGCCAGCAGCCAGGGACAGGGAAACTACAATGAGCAGTTCTTC